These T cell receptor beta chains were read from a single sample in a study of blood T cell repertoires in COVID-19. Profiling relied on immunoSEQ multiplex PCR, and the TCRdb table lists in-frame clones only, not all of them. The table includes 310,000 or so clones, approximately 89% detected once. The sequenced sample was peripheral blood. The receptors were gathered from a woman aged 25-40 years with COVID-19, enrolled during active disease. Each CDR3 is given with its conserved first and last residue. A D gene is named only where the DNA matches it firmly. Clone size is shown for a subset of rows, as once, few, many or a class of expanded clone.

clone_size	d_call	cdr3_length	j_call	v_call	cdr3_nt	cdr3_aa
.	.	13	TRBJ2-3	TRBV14	TGTGCCAGCAGCCTACGCGGAGCCTCGACGCAGTATTTT	CASSLRGASTQYF
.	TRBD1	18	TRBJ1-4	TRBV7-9	TGTGCCAGCAGCCTCGGGACAGGGCTTAGGGCAACTAATGAAAAACTGTTTTTT	CASSLGTGLRATNEKLFF
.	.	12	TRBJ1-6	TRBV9	TGTGCCAGCAGCCTCCGGAATTCACCCCTCCACTTT	CASSLRNSPLHF
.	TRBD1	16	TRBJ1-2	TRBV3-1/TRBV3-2	TGTGCCAGCAGTCTTACTGGACAGGCGAGGGACTATGGCTACACCTTC	CASSLTGQARDYGYTF
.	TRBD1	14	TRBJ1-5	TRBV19	TGTGCCAGTAGTAGGGGGGCAGGGGGTCAGCCCCAGCATTTT	CASSRGAGGQPQHF
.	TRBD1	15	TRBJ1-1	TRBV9	TGTGCCAGCAGCGGACAGGGGCCTTCAACAACTGAAGCTTTCTTT	CASSGQGPSTTEAFF
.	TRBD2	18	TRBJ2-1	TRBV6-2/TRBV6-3	TGTGCCAGCAGCCTACGTGCTAGCGGGAACCAGCGCCACAATGAGCAGTTCTTC	CASSLRASGNQRHNEQFF
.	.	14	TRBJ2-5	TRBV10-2	TGCGCCAGCAGTGACTTCGGGAGTAGGGAGACCCAGTACTTC	CASSDFGSRETQYF
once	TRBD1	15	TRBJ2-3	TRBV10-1	TGCGCCAGCAGTGAGGGACAGGGGTGGACAGATACGCAGTATTTT	CASSEGQGWTDTQYF
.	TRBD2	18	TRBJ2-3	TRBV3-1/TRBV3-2	TGTGCCAGCAGTAATGGTGGACTAGCGGGATGGGGCACAGATACGCAGTATTTT	CASSNGGLAGWGTDTQYF
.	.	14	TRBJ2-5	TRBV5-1	TGCGCCAGCAGCCCGAACCCCCCGGAAGAGACCCAGTACTTC	CASSPNPPEETQYF
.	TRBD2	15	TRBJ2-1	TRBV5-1	TGCGCCAGCAGCTTTCCGGGAGGGGTCTACAATGAGCAGTTCTTC	CASSFPGGVYNEQFF
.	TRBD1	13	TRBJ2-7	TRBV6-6	TGTGCCAGCAGTACCGGACAGGTCTACGAGCAGTACTTC	CASSTGQVYEQYF
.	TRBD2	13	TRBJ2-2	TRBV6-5	TGTGCCAGCAGTCCGAAGCGGGAAGGGGAGCTGTTTTTT	CASSPKREGELFF